This entry lists 10 T cell receptor beta chains sequenced from one sample in a study of T and B cells in COVID-19 patients. TRB was amplified from about 240-490 ng of blood genomic DNA. BIOMED2 TRB-A/B primer pools were used in multiplex TRB PCR. One entry per CDR3 protein results from TCRdb running MiXCR on the multiplex PCR reads. The table includes 3,700 or so distinct CDR3 sequences, roughly a quarter detected once. The sequencing sample was made of blood. These receptors were collected from a human donor with active COVID-19. The donor label of this sample is uncertain.

This clonotype was seen a few times. The chain has TRBV12-3 or TRBV12-4 and TRBJ2-5, with D tentatively TRBD2 (6 bases). The germline V and J ends were trimmed by 6 bases and 4 bases, with 18 bases remaining between them. CDR3 size: 15 residues. Here the CDR3 reads CASSRSGGTLETQYF. The CDR3 DNA reads as TGTGCCAGCAGCCGTAGCGGTGGTACCTTAGAGACCCAGTACTTC.

This clonotype was observed a few times. The J gene is TRBJ1-2, the V gene TRBV6-2 or TRBV6-3; D perhaps matches TRBD1 (6 bases). The ends were cut back, 6 bases at V and 4 bases at J, with 18 bases in the middle. Germline V gene lookup returns CDR1 MNHEY and CDR2 SVGEGT. The CDR3 spans 15 residues. CDR3 loop: CASSKSLGTPYGYTF. The CDR3 coding sequence is TGTGCCAGCAGCAAGTCTCTCGGGACACCCTATGGCTACACCTTC.

This clonotype is termed medium-sized. This sequence joins TRBV19 and TRBJ2-7, with 7 nucleotides matching TRBD1. V lost 1 base, J lost 0 bases, and 6 bases stayed unmatched. The germline gives CDR1 LNHDA, CDR2 SQIVND (reference sequence). This CDR3 is built from 16 residues. CDR3 DNA: TGTGCCAGTAGTATAGGAGGCGCAGGGGGCTCCTACGAGCAGTACTTC. This sequence encodes CASSIGGAGGSYEQYF.

This chain links TRBV5-1 with TRBJ1-4; 8 positions match TRBD1. This CDR3 spans 14 amino acids. The ends lost 0 bases at V and 8 bases at J; junction bases unmatched: 3. The germline gives CDR1 SGHRS, CDR2 YFSETQ. The CDR3 nucleotides read TGCGCCAGCAGCTTGGGCGACAGGGGAGAAAAACTGTTTTTT. Amino acid sequence: CASSLGDRGEKLFF.

By sample share, this clonotype is medium-sized (0.01 to 0.1%). This rearrangement joins TRBV19 to TRBJ1-1, with D perhaps matching TRBD1 (6 bases). This CDR3 region has 14 residues. V shed 4 bases and J shed 4 bases, with 13 bases lying between them. The germline gives CDR1 LNHDA, CDR2 SQIVND (reference sequence). The CDR3 is CASSRVEGGTEAFF. Here the CDR3 DNA reads TGTGCCAGTAGTAGAGTGGAGGGGGGCACTGAAGCTTTCTTT. The full variable domain, with the rest looked up from reference TRBV19 and TRBJ1-1, is DGGITQSPKYLFRKEGQNVTLSCEQNLNHDAMYWYRQDPGQGLRLIYYSQIVNDFQKGDIAEGYSVSREKKESFPLTVTSAQKNPTAFYLCASSRVEGGTEAFFGQGTRLTVV.

This clonotype is labeled medium-sized. The chain employs TRBV5-5 and TRBJ2-7, with D perhaps matching TRBD1 (6 bases). Trimming removed 3 bases from V and 4 bases from J, with 8 bases in between. The length of the CDR3 is 12 residues. Per the germline V gene, CDR1 is SGHKS and CDR2 is YYEKEE (reference sequence). The CDR3 coding sequence is TGTGCCAGCAGCTACAGGGAGTACGAGCAGTACTTC. Protein: CASSYREYEQYF.

In regard to this clonotype: Possible read error: a much larger clone is one base away. The V and J genes are TRBV29-1 and TRBJ1-1, with D unclear. The CDR3 spans 10 residues. Germline V gene lookup returns CDR1 SQVTM and CDR2 ANQGSEA. In DNA form, the CDR3 reads TGCGGCGTTGAACCCCTGGAAGCTTTCTTT. It is translated as CGVEPLEAFF.

Comment on this clonotype: A junction boundary mismatches the germline segment, possibly from a read error. The chain is built from TRBV6-2 or TRBV6-3 and TRBJ2-7; D may be TRBD2 (6 bases). The CDR3 is 13 amino acids. The germline CDR1 and CDR2 sequences are MNHEY and SVGEGT. The CDR3 protein is CASSYGLPYVQYF. The CDR3 DNA reads TGTGCCAGCAGTTACGGACTACCCTACGTGCAGTACTTC.

The rearrangement uses TRBV27 and TRBJ1-5, with 11 nucleotides matching TRBD1. After removal of 6 bases from V and 5 bases from J, the junction contained 15 bases not matched to a gene. This CDR3 spans 18 amino acids. Germline V gene lookup returns CDR1 MNHEY and CDR2 SMNVEV (reference sequence). CDR3 DNA sequence: TGTGCCAGCAGCCCCCCCGGAGGGGACAGGGGGACTTATCAGCCCCAGCATTTT. The encoded protein is CASSPPGGDRGTYQPQHF.

In this sample, this clonotype turned up many times. This chain uses TRBV6-5 with TRBJ2-1; 9 bases align to TRBD1. From germline, CDR1 is MNHEY and CDR2 SVGAGI. The CDR3 covers 17 residues. With 5 bases clipped from V and 7 bases from J, the junction kept 15 bases outside the gene matches. The CDR3 nucleotides read TGTGCCAGCAGTAGGGGACCCGGGACAGGGCCCTTTAATGAGCAGTTCTTC. Its protein is CASSRGPGTGPFNEQFF.